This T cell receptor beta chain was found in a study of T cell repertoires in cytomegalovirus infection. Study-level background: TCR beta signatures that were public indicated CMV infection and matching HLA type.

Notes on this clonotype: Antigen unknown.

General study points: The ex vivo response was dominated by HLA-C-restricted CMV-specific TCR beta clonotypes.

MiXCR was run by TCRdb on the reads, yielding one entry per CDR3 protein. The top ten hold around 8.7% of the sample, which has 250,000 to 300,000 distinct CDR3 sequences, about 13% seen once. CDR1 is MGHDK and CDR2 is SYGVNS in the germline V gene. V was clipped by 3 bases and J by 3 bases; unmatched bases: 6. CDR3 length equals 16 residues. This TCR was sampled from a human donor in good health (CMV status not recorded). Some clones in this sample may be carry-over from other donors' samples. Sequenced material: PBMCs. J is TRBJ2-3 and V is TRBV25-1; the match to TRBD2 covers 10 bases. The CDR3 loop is CASSDRSSGGTDTQYF. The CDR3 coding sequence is TGTGCCAGCAGTGATAGGTCTAGCGGGGGAACAGATACGCAGTATTTT.